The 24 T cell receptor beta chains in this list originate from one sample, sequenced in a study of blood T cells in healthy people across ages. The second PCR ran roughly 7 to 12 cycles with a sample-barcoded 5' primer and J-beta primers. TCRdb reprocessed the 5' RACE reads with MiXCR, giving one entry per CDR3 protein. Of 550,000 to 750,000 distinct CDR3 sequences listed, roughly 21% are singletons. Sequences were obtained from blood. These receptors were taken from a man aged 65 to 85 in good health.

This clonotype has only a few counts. The CDR3 nucleotides are TGCAGTGCTAGGGACCCCCGGGACTATGGCTACACCTTC. Translated, it gives CSARDPRDYGYTF. The chain joins TRBV20-1 to TRBJ1-2; D unclear. Germline CDR1 reads DFQATT; CDR2 reads SNEGSKA (reference sequence). The CDR3 covers 13 residues. Trimming stripped 3 bases from V and 3 bases from J, with 11 bases between.

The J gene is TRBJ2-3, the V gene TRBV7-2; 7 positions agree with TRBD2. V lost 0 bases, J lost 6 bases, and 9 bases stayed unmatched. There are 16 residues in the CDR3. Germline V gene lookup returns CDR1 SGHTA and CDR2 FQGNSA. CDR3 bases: TGTGCCAGCAGCTTAGCTCTAGCGGCTAAAGGTGATACGCAGTATTTT. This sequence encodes CASSLALAAKGDTQYF.

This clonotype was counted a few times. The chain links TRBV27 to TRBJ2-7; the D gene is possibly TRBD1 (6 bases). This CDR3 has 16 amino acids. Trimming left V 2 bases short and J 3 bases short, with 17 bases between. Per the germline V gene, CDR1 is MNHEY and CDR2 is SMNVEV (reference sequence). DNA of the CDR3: TGTGCCAGCAGTTTACCAAAACAGGGTAGACTCTACGAGCAGTACTTC. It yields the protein CASSLPKQGRLYEQYF.

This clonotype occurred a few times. The CDR3 is CASSLLGQGGETQYF. CDR3 nucleotide sequence: TGTGCCAGCAGTTTATTAGGGCAGGGCGGAGAGACCCAGTACTTC. This chain links TRBV27 with TRBJ2-5, with D possibly TRBD1 on 5 matching bases. Per the germline V gene, CDR1 is MNHEY and CDR2 is SMNVEV (reference sequence). Deletions cut 1 base from V and 4 bases from J, with 13 bases between. CDR3 length: 15 amino acids.

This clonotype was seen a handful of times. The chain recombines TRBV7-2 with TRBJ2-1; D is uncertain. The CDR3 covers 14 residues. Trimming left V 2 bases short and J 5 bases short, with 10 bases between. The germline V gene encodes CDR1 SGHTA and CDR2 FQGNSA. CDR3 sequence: CASSLLTRNNEQFF. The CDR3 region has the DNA TGTGCCAGCAGCTTACTAACCCGAAACAATGAGCAGTTCTTC.

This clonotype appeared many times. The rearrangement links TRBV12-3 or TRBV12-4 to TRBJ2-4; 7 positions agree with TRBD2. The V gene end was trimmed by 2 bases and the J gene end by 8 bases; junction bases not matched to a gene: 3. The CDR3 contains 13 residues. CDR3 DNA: TGTGCCAGCAGTTTATTCGGGAGGTACATTCAGTACTTC. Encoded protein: CASSLFGRYIQYF.

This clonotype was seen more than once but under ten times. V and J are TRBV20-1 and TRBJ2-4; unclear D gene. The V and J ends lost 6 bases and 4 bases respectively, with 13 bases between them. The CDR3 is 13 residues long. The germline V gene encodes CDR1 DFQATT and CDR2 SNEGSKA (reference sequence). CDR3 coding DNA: TGCAGTGCCAGCTTCGGCAGGAAAAACATTCAGTACTTC. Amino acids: CSASFGRKNIQYF.

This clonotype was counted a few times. In DNA form, the CDR3 reads TGTGCCAGCAGCGTCACAGGGACCTCCTACAATGAGCAGTTCTTC. Its translation is CASSVTGTSYNEQFF. This chain uses TRBV9 with TRBJ2-1; D is perhaps TRBD1 (6 bases). V was cut by 2 bases and J by 0 bases, with 9 bases left in between. Germline CDR1 reads SGDLS; CDR2 reads YYNGEE. The CDR3 spans 15 residues.

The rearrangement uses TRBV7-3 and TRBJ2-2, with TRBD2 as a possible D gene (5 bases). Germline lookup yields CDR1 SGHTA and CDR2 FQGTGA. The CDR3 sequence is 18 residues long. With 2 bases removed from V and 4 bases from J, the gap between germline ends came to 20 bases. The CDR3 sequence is CASSLLSPNSGGTGELFF. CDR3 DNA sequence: TGTGCCAGCAGCTTACTTTCGCCCAACAGCGGCGGCACCGGGGAGCTGTTTTTT. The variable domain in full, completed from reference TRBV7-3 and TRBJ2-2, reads GAGVSQTPSNKVTEKGKYVELRCDPISGHTALYWYRQSLGQGPEFLIYFQGTGAADDSGLPNDRFFAVRPEGSVSTLKIQRTERGDSAVYLCASSLLSPNSGGTGELFFGEGSRLTVL.

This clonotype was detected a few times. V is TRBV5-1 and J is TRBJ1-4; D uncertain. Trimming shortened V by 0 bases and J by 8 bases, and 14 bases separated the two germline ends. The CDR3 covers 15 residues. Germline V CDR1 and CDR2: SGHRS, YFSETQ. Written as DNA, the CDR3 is TGCGCCAGCAGCTTGGAGGGTACGGACCAAGAAAAACTGTTTTTT. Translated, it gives CASSLEGTDQEKLFF.

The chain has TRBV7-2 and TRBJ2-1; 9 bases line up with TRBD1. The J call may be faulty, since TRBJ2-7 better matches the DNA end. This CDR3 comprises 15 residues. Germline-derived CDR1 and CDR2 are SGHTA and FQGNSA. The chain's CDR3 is CASSRRTGARGEQYF. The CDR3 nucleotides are TGTGCCAGCAGCCGACGGACAGGGGCGAGAGGCGAGCAGTACTTC.

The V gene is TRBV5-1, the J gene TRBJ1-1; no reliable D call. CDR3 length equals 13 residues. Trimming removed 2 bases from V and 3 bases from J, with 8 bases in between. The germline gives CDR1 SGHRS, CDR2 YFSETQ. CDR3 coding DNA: TGCGCCAGCAGCTTTGACGTAGACACTGAAGCTTTCTTT. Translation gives CASSFDVDTEAFF.

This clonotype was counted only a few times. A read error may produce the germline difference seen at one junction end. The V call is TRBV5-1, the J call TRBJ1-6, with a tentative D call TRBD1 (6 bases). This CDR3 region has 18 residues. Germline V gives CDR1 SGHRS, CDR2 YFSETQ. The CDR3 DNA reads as TGCGCCAGCAGCCCCACCACTTGGACAGAACTAATGAATTTACCCCTCCACTTT. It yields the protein CASSPTTWTELMNLPLHF.

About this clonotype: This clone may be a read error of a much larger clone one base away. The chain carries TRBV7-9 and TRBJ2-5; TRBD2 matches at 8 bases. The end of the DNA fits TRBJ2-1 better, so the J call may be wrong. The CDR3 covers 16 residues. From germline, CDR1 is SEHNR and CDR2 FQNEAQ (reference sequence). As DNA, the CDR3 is TGTGCCAGCAGCCGACCCCTAGCGGGCCGATGGGATGAGCAGTTCTTC. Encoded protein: CASSRPLAGRWDEQFF.

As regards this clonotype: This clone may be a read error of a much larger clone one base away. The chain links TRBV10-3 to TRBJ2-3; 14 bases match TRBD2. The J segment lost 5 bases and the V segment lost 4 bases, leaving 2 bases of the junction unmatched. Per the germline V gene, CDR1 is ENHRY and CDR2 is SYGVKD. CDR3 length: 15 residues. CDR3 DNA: TGTGCCATCAGTGCCGGGACTAGCGGGAGAGATACGCAGTATTTT. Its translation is CAISAGTSGRDTQYF.

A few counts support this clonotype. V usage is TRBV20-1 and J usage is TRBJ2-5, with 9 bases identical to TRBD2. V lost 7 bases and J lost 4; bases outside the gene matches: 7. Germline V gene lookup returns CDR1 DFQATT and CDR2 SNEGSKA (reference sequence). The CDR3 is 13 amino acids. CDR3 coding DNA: TGCAGTGTTGGCGGGAGGGCCCTAGAGACCCAGTACTTC. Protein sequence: CSVGGRALETQYF.

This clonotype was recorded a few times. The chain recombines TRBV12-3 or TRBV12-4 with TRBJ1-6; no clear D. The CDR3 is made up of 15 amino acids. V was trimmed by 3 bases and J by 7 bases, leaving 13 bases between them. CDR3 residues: CASSFGGRANSPLHF. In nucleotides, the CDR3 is TGTGCCAGCAGTTTCGGAGGGAGGGCCAATTCACCCCTCCACTTT.

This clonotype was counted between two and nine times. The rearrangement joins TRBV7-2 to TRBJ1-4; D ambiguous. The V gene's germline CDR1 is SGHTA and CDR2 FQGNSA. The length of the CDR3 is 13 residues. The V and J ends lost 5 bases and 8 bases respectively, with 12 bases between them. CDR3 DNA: TGTGCCAGCAGCCGGACTGCCTACGAAAAACTGTTTTTT. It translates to CASSRTAYEKLFF.

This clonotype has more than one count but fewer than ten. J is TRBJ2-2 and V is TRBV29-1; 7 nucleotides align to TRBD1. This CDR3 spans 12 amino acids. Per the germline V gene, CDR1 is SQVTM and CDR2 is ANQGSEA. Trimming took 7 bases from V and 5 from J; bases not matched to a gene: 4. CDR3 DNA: TGCAGCGGCCACAGGGGAACCGGGGAGCTGTTTTTT. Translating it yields CSGHRGTGELFF.

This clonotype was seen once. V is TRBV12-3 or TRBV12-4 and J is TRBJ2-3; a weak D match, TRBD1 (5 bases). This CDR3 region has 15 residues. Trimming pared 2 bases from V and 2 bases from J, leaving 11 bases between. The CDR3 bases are TGTGCCAGCAGTTTAAGGGGCTTTTCCACAGATACGCAGTATTTT. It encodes CASSLRGFSTDTQYF.

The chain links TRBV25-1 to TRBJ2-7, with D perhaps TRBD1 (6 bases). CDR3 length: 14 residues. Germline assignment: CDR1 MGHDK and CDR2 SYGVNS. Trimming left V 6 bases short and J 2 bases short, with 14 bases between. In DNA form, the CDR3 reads TGTGCCAGCAGCGACACAGGGTCCCCCTACGAGCAGTACTTC. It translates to CASSDTGSPYEQYF.

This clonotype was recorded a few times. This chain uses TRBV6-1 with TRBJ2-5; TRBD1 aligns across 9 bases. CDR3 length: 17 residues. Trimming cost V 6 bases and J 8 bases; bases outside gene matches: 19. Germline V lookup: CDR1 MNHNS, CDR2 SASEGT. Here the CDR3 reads CASRSTISGTGRLTQYF. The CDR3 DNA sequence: TGTGCCAGCAGATCGACGATTTCCGGGACAGGGCGGCTAACCCAGTACTTC.

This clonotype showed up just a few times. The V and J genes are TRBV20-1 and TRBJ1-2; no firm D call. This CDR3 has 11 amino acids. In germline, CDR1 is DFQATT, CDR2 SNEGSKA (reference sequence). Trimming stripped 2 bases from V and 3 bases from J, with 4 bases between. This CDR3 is CSARQDYGYTF. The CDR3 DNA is TGCAGTGCTAGACAGGACTATGGCTACACCTTC.

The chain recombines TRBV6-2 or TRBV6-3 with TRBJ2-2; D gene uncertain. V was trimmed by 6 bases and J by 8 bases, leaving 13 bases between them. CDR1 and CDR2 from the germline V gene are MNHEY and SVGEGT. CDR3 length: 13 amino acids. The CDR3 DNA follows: TGTGCCAGCAGGGGTGGACCCAGTGGGGAGCTGTTTTTT. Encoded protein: CASRGGPSGELFF.